A single sample gave rise to the 22 T cell receptor beta chains below, sequenced in a study of Ad26.COV2.S vaccination and SARS-CoV-2 variants. Using immunoSEQ multiplex PCR, the repertoire was profiled, and TCRdb retains in-frame clones only, with some absent. The sample records over 90,000 clones, around 80% being singletons. The sample here was peripheral blood, taken after recovery from COVID-19. These receptors were taken from a human donor who had recovered from COVID-19.

This clone was picked up many times. The chain recombines TRBV2 with TRBJ2-3, with 12 bases fitting TRBD2. The CDR3 is 16 amino acids. Germline loops: CDR1 SNHLY, CDR2 FYNNEI. V was clipped by 5 bases and J by 7 bases; unmatched bases: 10. The CDR3 region is CASSPSGGALGNTQYF. CDR3 nucleotide sequence: TGTGCCAGCAGTCCTAGCGGGGGGGCCCTTGGTAATACGCAGTATTTT. Together with reference TRBV2 and TRBJ2-3, the CDR3 gives the full variable domain: EPEVTQTPSHQVTQMGQEVILRCVPISNHLYFYWYRQILGQKVEFLVSFYNNEISEKSEIFDDQFSVERPDGSNFTLKIRSTKLEDSAMYFCASSPSGGALGNTQYFGPGTRLTVL.

The chain joins TRBV28 to TRBJ2-7; no clear D. Germline V CDR1 and CDR2: MDHEN, SYDVKM. There are 15 residues in the CDR3. Trimming cost V 3 bases and J 7 bases, with 19 bases left between them. CDR3 nucleotide sequence: TGTGCCAGCAGTTTCCCGTGGGCCAAGGACCAGGAGCAGTACTTC. As protein: CASSFPWAKDQEQYF.

The V gene is TRBV7-9, the J gene TRBJ1-2; the D is unclear. The ends were cut back, 8 bases at V and 0 bases at J, with 13 bases in the middle. The CDR3 loop spans 14 amino acids. CDR1 SEHNR and CDR2 FQNEAQ come from the germline V gene (reference sequence). In nucleotides, the CDR3 is TGTGCCAGCGGTTTCCCTACCCCTAACTATGGCTACACCTTC. It translates to CASGFPTPNYGYTF.

The gene calls are TRBV5-4 and TRBJ1-2; D is undetermined. The CDR3 has 12 amino acids. From germline, CDR1 is SGHNT and CDR2 YYREEE (reference sequence). The V end lost 4 bases, the J end lost 7 bases, and 11 bases lay between the germline ends. The CDR3 loop is CASSPGFLGYTF. The CDR3 nucleotides read TGTGCCAGCAGCCCGGGATTTCTTGGCTACACCTTC.

The CDR3: CASRDTDRGEQFF. The CDR3 DNA reads as TGTGCCAGCAGGGATACCGACAGGGGAGAGCAGTTCTTC. This chain connects TRBV28 to TRBJ2-1; 8 nucleotides align to TRBD1. J gave up 10 bases and V 6 bases, and 8 bases lay outside the gene matches. The CDR3 consists of 13 residues. Germline V gives CDR1 MDHEN, CDR2 SYDVKM.

The rearrangement joins TRBV28 to TRBJ1-5, with D possibly matching TRBD1 (5 bases). Per germline, CDR1 MDHEN and CDR2 SYDVKM. V was cut by 6 bases and J by 2 bases, with 17 bases left in between. This CDR3 contains 16 residues. CDR3 protein: CASRKTGGGGNQPQHF. In nucleotides, the CDR3 is TGTGCCAGCAGAAAAACCGGAGGAGGGGGCAATCAGCCCCAGCATTTT.

The chain couples TRBV7-3 to TRBJ2-2; TRBD1 agrees at 8 bases. In germline, CDR1 is SGHTA, CDR2 FQGTGA. CDR3 length: 18 residues. V shed 2 bases and J 6 bases; nucleotides not matched to a gene: 14. The CDR3 region has the DNA TGTGCCAGCAGCTTAGGCCCTGCTGGACAGGGATGGTCCGGGGAGCTGTTTTTT. It is translated as CASSLGPAGQGWSGELFF.

This clone was found once. The V and J genes are TRBV28 and TRBJ2-3; 10 nucleotides agree with TRBD1. V was pared by 7 bases and J by 4 bases, with 14 bases of the junction left unmatched. The CDR3 length is 17 residues. Germline assignment: CDR1 MDHEN and CDR2 SYDVKM. For the CDR3, the DNA is TGTGCCAGCAACCCAACTCCGGGACAGGGGTTTGCAGATACGCAGTATTTT. This translates into CASNPTPGQGFADTQYF.

The chain has TRBV19 and TRBJ1-2; D uncertain. The CDR3 contains 16 residues. The V gene's germline CDR1 is LNHDA and CDR2 SQIVND (reference sequence). V lost 5 bases and J lost 0, with 16 bases in between. The CDR3 DNA reads TGTGCCAGTAGTCCATCTTTGTGGAGAGCTAACTATGGCTACACCTTC. Translated, it gives CASSPSLWRANYGYTF.

The V call is TRBV18, the J call TRBJ2-1; 7 positions match TRBD1. After removal of 6 bases from V and 6 bases from J, the junction contained 5 bases not matched to a gene. Germline V CDR1 and CDR2: KGHSH, LQKENI. The CDR3 is 13 amino acids. CDR3 nucleotide sequence: TGTGCCAGCTCCATCCGGGACAGCAATGAGCAGTTCTTC. The encoded protein is CASSIRDSNEQFF.

The chain combines TRBV6-2 or TRBV6-3 with TRBJ1-1; D is uncertain. This CDR3 has 15 amino acids. Between the trimmed V and J ends, which lost 5 bases and 0 bases, there was a span of 13 bases. Germline V gene sequence: CDR1 MNHEY, CDR2 SVGEGT. The CDR3 sequence is CASSSSGLMNTEAFF. The CDR3 DNA reads as TGTGCCAGCAGTAGTTCCGGCCTCATGAACACTGAAGCTTTCTTT.

The CDR3 region is CASREVGNSGNTIYF. The CDR3 coding sequence is TGTGCCAGTAGGGAAGTCGGTAACTCTGGAAACACCATATATTTT. The J gene is TRBJ1-3, the V gene TRBV19; no firm D call. V was clipped by 6 bases and J by 0 bases, with 12 bases between them. The CDR3 covers 15 residues. Germline V gives CDR1 LNHDA, CDR2 SQIVND (reference sequence).

This chain links TRBV9 with TRBJ2-6, with TRBD1 matching 10 bases. The CDR3 contains 20 residues. Germline lookup yields CDR1 SGDLS and CDR2 YYNGEE. The junction had 12 bases not matched to a gene; V was cut back by 3 bases and J by 0 bases. The CDR3 protein is CASSGLGLGQGISGANVLTF. The CDR3 DNA reads as TGTGCCAGCAGCGGATTGGGCCTGGGACAGGGGATCTCTGGGGCCAACGTCCTGACTTTC.

This sequence joins TRBV5-6 and TRBJ1-1; weak D call: TRBD1 (6 bases). The V end lost 4 bases, the J end lost 6 bases, and 19 bases lay between the germline ends. In germline, CDR1 is SGHDT, CDR2 YYEEEE. This CDR3 contains 15 residues. CDR3 amino acids: CASSPIQGRGAEAFF. The CDR3 coding sequence is TGTGCCAGCAGCCCCATTCAGGGCAGGGGCGCTGAAGCTTTCTTT.

The chain carries TRBV7-9 and TRBJ2-5; D gene unclear. Trimming removed 2 bases at V and 2 bases at J, with 9 bases between. Per germline, CDR1 SEHNR and CDR2 FQNEAQ (reference sequence). The CDR3 is made up of 14 amino acids. CDR3 amino acids: CASSLTAPQETQYF. In nucleotides, the CDR3 is TGTGCCAGCAGCTTAACGGCACCTCAAGAGACCCAGTACTTC. The whole variable domain, remainder taken from reference TRBV7-9 and TRBJ2-5, is DTGVSQNPRHKITKRGQNVTFRCDPISEHNRLYWYRQTLGQGPEFLTYFQNEAQLEKSRLLSDRFSAERPKGSFSTLEIQRTEQGDSAMYLCASSLTAPQETQYFGPGTRLLVL.

The chain has TRBV30 and TRBJ1-1; D remains ambiguous. The CDR3 runs 15 residues. The germline V gene encodes CDR1 GTSNPN and CDR2 SVGIG (reference sequence). Trimming removed 3 bases at V and 1 base at J, with 15 bases between. The chain's CDR3 is CAWRDTGRPNTEAFF. CDR3 in DNA: TGTGCCTGGAGGGATACTGGACGGCCGAACACTGAAGCTTTCTTT.

The chain carries TRBV6-5 and TRBJ2-2, with TRBD2 matching 10 bases. From germline, CDR1 is MNHEY and CDR2 SVGAGI. The V segment lost 7 bases and the J segment 1 base; nucleotides outside the gene matches: 3. The length of the CDR3 is 15 residues. In DNA, the CDR3 is TGTGCCAGCACAATAGCGGGGGGGAACACCGGGGAGCTGTTTTTT. Amino acid sequence: CASTIAGGNTGELFF.

The rearrangement links TRBV7-2 to TRBJ2-1, with D perhaps being TRBD1 or TRBD2 (5 bases each). With 1 base removed from V and 14 bases from J, the gap between germline ends came to 15 bases. Per germline, CDR1 SGHTA and CDR2 FQGNSA. CDR3 length equals 13 residues. CDR3 DNA sequence: TGTGCCAGCAGCTTAGTCCCCGGGACCGAGAAGTTCTTC. Amino acids: CASSLVPGTEKFF.

This rearrangement joins TRBV12-5 to TRBJ2-1; TRBD2 agrees at 10 bases. J was trimmed by 5 bases and V by 5 bases; bases with no gene match: 6. CDR3 size: 15 residues. Looked up from germline, CDR1 is LGHNT and CDR2 is FRNRAP. In nucleotides, the CDR3 is TGTGCTAGTGGTCCAGCGGGGGGGCAAAACAATGAGCAGTTCTTC. Translating it yields CASGPAGGQNNEQFF.

The CDR3: CASSSMDRSSRVANYGYTF. The CDR3 nucleotides read TGTGCCAGCAGCTCGATGGACAGATCAAGTCGGGTTGCGAACTATGGCTACACCTTC. The chain couples TRBV7-9 to TRBJ1-2, with TRBD1 as a possible D gene (6 bases). CDR3 size: 19 residues. The germline V gene encodes CDR1 SEHNR and CDR2 FQNEAQ (reference sequence). V was clipped by 4 bases and J by 2 bases, with 26 bases between them.

The V call is TRBV2, the J call TRBJ1-1, with 7 bases aligning to TRBD1. V was clipped by 6 bases and J by 1 base; unmatched bases: 5. CDR3 length: 14 amino acids. Germline CDR1 and CDR2: SNHLY and FYNNEI. CDR3 DNA sequence: TGTGCCAGCAGAACAGGGGTTCCGAACACTGAAGCTTTCTTT. Translating it yields CASRTGVPNTEAFF.

V is TRBV5-1 and J is TRBJ2-2, with D maybe TRBD1 (5 bases). Trimming cost V 2 bases and J 5 bases, with 19 bases left between them. CDR1 is SGHRS and CDR2 is YFSETQ in the germline V gene. The CDR3 contains 17 residues. CDR3 amino acids: CASSFDSLILMTGELFF. In nucleotides, the CDR3 is TGCGCCAGCAGCTTTGACAGCCTTATACTGATGACCGGGGAGCTGTTTTTT.